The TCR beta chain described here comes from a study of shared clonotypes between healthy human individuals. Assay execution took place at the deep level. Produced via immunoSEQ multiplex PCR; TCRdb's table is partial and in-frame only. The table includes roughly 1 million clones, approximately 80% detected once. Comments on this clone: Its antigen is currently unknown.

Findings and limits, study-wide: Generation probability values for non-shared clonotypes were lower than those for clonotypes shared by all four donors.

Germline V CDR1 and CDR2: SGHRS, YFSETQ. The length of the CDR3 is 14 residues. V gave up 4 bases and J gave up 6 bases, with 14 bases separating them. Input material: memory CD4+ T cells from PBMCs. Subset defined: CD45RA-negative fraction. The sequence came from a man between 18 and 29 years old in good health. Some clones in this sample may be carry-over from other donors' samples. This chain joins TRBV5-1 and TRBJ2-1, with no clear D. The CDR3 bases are TGCGCCAGCAGCCTTCTGAGCGCAGTCAATGAGCAGTTCTTC. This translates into CASSLLSAVNEQFF.